This entry is about one T cell receptor (beta chain). The antigen is undetermined. The identical CDR3 is also encoded by other nucleotide sequences in the sample. The source of the sample is a study of shared clonotypes between healthy human individuals. General study points: Few donors limited the genetic and exposure-history diversity represented. Clonotype sharing among donors, it was expected, would be affected by sequencing depth.

For sorted subsets, about 190 ng DNA per replicate equaled 30,000 or so T cell genomes. The data were produced by immunoSEQ multiplex PCR, yet TCRdb's version contains in-frame clones alone and is incomplete. The sample shows about a million clones, approximately 80% of them seen only once. Germline CDR1 SGHAT, CDR2 FQNNGV. V was shortened by 4 bases and J by 3 bases, with 5 bases between the two germline ends. The CDR3 runs to 12 residues. Sequencing was carried out using memory CD4+ T cells from PBMCs. Subset reported: CD45RA-negative fraction. This clonotype was sampled from a young man in good health. Some clones in this sample may be carry-over from other donors' samples. The chain employs TRBV11-2 and TRBJ2-3; D uncertain. In DNA, the CDR3 is TGTGCCAGCAGCTCACTAACAGATACGCAGTATTTT. Amino acid sequence: CASSSLTDTQYF.